A selection of T cell receptor beta chains follows, all from one sample in a study of cytomegalovirus exposure and HLA in healthy donors. Sequencing was performed with immunoSEQ multiplex PCR; in TCRdb, only in-frame clones are kept and a portion is missing. The table includes 200,000 or so clones, approximately 78% detected once. The sequencing sample was made of PBMCs. Source of these receptors: a middle-aged woman in good health and CMV-seronegative. Both conserved end residues are part of each CDR3. A D gene is named only where the DNA matches it firmly. Clone size, where shown, is once, few, many, or a class for clones that have expanded.

clone size,CDR3 length,J gene,V gene,D gene,CDR3 DNA,CDR3 protein
-,14,TRBJ2-7,TRBV18,-,TGTGCCAGCTCACCCCGGACTCTCTCGGACGAGCAGTACTTC,CASSPRTLSDEQYF
-,15,TRBJ2-3,TRBV27,TRBD2,TGTGCCAGCAGTTCCTTGATGGGAGGGGCAGATACGCAGTATTTT,CASSSLMGGADTQYF
-,16,TRBJ2-1,TRBV5-1,TRBD1,TGCGCCAGCAGCCCGGGGTGGGGACAGGGCCACAATGAGCAGTTCTTC,CASSPGWGQGHNEQFF
-,15,TRBJ1-3,TRBV2,-,TGTGCCAGCAGAATTTCGCGGAACTCTGGAAACACCATATATTTT,CASRISRNSGNTIYF
-,13,TRBJ1-6,TRBV7-2,-,TGTGCCAGCAGCGAGATAACGGGATCACCCCTCCACTTT,CASSEITGSPLHF
-,15,TRBJ1-2,TRBV2,TRBD1,TGTGCCAGCAGTGATGAACAGGGGCCTTGGGATGGCTACACCTTC,CASSDEQGPWDGYTF
few,18,TRBJ2-2,TRBV2,TRBD2,TGTGCCAGCAGTGAAGCCCCTAGCGGGAGGATATTAACCGGGGAGCTGTTTTTT,CASSEAPSGRILTGELFF
once,16,TRBJ2-1,TRBV18,-,TGTGCCAGCTCTTCGCAGGGGACATCTGAGGGGAATGAGCAGTTCTTC,CASSSQGTSEGNEQFF
-,13,TRBJ2-7,TRBV19,TRBD1,TGTGCCAGTAGAAGGACAGGGGTGTACGAGCAGTACTTC,CASRRTGVYEQYF
-,16,TRBJ2-1,TRBV14,-,TGTGCCAGCAGCCAAGCGACCGATACTAATTACAATGAGCAGTTCTTC,CASSQATDTNYNEQFF
-,17,TRBJ2-3,TRBV4-2,TRBD2,TGTGCCAGCAGCCAAGAGGGTGTAGCGGGGCCTATAGATACGCAGTATTTT,CASSQEGVAGPIDTQYF
-,17,TRBJ1-5,TRBV15,-,TGTGCCACCAGCAGAGATGGTAGAGGGTTGAGCAATCAGCCCCAGCATTTT,CATSRDGRGLSNQPQHF
-,17,TRBJ2-1,TRBV7-9,-,TGTGCCAGCAGCTTAGATCGCAGTGGCGGGATCTACAATGAGCAGTTCTTC,CASSLDRSGGIYNEQFF
-,14,TRBJ1-4,TRBV5-1,-,TGCGCCAGCAGCTACGGACAAGCTAATGAAAAACTGTTTTTT,CASSYGQANEKLFF
few,16,TRBJ2-1,TRBV7-3,TRBD2,TGTGCCAGCAGCCGAGGGACTAGCGGAACCTTCAATGAGCAGTTCTTC,CASSRGTSGTFNEQFF
-,15,TRBJ1-4,TRBV7-7,TRBD1,TGTGCCAGCAGTCTAGGGACAGGGACTAATGAAAAACTGTTTTTT,CASSLGTGTNEKLFF
-,12,TRBJ2-7,TRBV28,-,TGTGCCAGCAGCCCCCGAGGGAGCGAGCAGTACTTC,CASSPRGSEQYF